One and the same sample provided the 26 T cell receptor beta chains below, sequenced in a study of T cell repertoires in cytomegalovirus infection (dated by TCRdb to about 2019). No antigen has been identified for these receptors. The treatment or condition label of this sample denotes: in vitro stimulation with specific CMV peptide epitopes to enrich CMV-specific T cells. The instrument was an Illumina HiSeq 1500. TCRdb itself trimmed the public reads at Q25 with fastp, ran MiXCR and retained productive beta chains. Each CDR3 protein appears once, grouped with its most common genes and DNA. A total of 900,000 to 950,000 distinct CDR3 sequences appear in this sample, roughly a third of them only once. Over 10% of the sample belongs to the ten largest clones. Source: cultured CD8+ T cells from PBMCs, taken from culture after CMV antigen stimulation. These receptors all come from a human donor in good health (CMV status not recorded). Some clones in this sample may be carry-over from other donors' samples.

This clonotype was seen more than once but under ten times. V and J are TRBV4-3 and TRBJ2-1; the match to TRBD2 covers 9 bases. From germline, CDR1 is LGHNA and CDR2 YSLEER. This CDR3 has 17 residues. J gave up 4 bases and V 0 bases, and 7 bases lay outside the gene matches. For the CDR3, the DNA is TGCGCCAGCAGCCAAGAAGGAGCGGGGGGACTTTACAATGAGCAGTTCTTC. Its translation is CASSQEGAGGLYNEQFF.

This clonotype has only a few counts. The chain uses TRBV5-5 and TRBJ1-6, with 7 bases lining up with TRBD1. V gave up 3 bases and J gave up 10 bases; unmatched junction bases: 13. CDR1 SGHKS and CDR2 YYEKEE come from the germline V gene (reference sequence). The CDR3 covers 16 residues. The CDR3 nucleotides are TGTGCCAGCAGCTCCTCAGGGGGGGGCCGAGAATCACCCCTCCACTTT. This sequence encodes CASSSSGGGRESPLHF.

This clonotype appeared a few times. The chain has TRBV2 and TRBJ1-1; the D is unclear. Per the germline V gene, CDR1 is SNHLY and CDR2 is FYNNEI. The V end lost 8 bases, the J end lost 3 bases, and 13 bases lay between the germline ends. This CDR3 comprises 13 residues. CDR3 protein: CASGGILDTEAFF. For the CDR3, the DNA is TGTGCCAGCGGTGGGATCTTGGACACTGAAGCTTTCTTT.

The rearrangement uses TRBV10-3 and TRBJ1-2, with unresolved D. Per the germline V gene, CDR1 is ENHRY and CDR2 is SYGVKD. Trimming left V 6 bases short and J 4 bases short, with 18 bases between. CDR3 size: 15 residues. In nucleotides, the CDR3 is TGTGCCATCAGGGCAGAGCCTGGGGTTAGCTATGGCTACACCTTC. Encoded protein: CAIRAEPGVSYGYTF.

CDR3: CASSLDWYEQYV. DNA for the CDR3: TGTGCCAGCAGCCTGGACTGGTACGAGCAGTACGTC. This rearrangement joins TRBV6-2 or TRBV6-3 to TRBJ2-7; weak D call: TRBD2 (5 bases). This CDR3 has 12 residues. Trimming took off 6 bases at V and 4 bases at J, with 10 bases between the two ends. CDR1 MNHEY and CDR2 SVGEGT come from the germline V gene.

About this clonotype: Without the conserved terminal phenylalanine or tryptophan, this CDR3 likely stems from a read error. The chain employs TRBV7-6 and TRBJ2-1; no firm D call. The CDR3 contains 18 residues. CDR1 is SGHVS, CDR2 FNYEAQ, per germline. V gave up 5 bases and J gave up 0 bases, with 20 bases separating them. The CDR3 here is CASSPEVGTQSSYNEQFS. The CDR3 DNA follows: TGTGCCAGCAGCCCCGAAGTCGGAACACAGAGCTCCTACAATGAGCAGTTCTCC.

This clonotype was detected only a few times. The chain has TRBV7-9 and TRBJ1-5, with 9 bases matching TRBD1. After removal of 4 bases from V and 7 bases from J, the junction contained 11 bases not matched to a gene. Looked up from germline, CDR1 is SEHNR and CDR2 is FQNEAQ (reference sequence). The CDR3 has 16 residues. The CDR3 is CASSSDNRGQRQPQHF. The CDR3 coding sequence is TGTGCCAGCAGCTCCGATAACAGGGGGCAAAGGCAGCCCCAGCATTTT. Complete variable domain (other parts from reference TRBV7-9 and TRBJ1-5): DTGVSQNPRHKITKRGQNVTFRCDPISEHNRLYWYRQTLGQGPEFLTYFQNEAQLEKSRLLSDRFSAERPKGSFSTLEIQRTEQGDSAMYLCASSSDNRGQRQPQHFGDGTRLSIL.

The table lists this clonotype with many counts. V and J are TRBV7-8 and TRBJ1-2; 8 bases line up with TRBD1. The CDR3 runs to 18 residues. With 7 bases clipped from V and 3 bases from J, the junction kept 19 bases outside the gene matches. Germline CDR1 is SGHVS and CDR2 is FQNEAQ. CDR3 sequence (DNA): TGTGCCAGCACCTCGGTCGGGACAGGTCTTTACAGGGACTATGGCTACACCTTC. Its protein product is CASTSVGTGLYRDYGYTF.

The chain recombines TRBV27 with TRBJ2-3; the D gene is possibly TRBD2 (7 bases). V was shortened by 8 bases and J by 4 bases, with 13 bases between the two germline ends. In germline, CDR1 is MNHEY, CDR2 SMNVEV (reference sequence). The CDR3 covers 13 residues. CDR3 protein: CASGEGEPDTQYF. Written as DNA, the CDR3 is TGTGCCAGCGGGGAGGGGGAGCCAGATACGCAGTATTTT.

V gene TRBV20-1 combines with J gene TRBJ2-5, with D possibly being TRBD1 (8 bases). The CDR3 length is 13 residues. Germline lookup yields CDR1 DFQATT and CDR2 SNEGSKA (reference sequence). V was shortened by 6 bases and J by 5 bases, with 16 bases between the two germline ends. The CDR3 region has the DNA TGCAGTGCGACGGACAGGGAGGGGGAGACCCAGTACTTC. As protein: CSATDREGETQYF.

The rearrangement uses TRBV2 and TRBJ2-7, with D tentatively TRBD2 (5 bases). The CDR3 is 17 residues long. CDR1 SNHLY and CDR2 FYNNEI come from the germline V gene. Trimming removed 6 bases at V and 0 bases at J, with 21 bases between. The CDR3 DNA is TGTGCCAGCAGCCCCCCGACCTTTGAGGGAAGCTCCTACGAGCAGTACGTC. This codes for CASSPPTFEGSSYEQYV.

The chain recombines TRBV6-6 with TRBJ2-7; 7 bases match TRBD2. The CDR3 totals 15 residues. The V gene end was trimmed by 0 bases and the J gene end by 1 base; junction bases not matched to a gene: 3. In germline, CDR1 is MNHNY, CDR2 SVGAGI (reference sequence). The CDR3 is CASSYSGRGSYEQYF. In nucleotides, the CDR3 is TGTGCCAGCAGTTACTCGGGGCGGGGGTCCTACGAGCAGTACTTC.

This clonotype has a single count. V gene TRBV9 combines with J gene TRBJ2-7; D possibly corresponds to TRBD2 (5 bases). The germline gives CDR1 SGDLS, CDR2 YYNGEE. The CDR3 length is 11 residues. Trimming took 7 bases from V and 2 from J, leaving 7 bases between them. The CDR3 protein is CASGSTYEQYV. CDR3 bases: TGTGCCAGCGGGAGCACCTACGAGCAGTACGTC.

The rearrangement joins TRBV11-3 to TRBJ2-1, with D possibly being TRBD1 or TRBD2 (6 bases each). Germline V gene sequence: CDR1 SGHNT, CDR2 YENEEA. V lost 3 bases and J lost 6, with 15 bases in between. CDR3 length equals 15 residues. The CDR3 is CASSFVGARGNEQFF. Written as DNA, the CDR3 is TGTGCCAGCAGCTTTGTGGGGGCGCGGGGCAATGAGCAGTTCTTC.

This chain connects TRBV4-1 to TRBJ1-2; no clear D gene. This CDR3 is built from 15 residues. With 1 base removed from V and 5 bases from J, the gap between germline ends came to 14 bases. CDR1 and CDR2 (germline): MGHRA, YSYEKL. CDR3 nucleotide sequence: TGCGCCAGCAGCCAAGGTACCGACACGGCGTATGGCTACACCTTC. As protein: CASSQGTDTAYGYTF.

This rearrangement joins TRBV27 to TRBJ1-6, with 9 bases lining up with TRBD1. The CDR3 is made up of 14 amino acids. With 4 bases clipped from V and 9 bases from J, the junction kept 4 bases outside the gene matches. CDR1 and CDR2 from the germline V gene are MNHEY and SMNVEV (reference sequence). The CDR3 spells CASSYGTGRSPLHF. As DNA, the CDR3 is TGTGCCAGCAGTTATGGGACAGGGCGTTCACCCCTCCACTTT.

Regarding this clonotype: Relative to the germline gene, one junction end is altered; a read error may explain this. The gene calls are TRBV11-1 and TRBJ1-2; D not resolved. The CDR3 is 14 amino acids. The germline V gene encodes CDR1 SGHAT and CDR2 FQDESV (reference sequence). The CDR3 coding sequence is TGTGTCAGCAGCCCTTTAAGCGGGAACTATGGCTACACCTTC. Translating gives CVSSPLSGNYGYTF.

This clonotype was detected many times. CDR3 region: CASSLRDTANTGELFF. CDR3 nucleotides: TGTGCCAGCAGCTTACGGGACACCGCGAACACCGGGGAGCTGTTTTTT. The chain combines TRBV7-6 with TRBJ2-2; D possibly corresponds to TRBD1 (6 bases). The CDR3 has 16 residues. Between the trimmed V and J ends, which lost 2 bases and 0 bases, there was a span of 10 bases. Germline CDR1 SGHVS, CDR2 FNYEAQ.

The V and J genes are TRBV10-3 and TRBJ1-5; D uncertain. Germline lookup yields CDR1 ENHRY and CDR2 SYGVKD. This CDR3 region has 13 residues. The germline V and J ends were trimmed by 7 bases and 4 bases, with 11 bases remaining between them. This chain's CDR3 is CAIMQDRNQPQHF. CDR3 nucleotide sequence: TGTGCCATCATGCAGGATAGGAATCAGCCCCAGCATTTT.

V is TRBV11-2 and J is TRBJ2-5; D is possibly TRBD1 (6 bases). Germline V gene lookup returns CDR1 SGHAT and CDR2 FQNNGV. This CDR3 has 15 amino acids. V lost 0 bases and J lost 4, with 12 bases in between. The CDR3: CASSLEYRAGETQYF. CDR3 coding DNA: TGTGCCAGCAGCTTAGAGTACAGGGCGGGAGAGACCCAGTACTTC.

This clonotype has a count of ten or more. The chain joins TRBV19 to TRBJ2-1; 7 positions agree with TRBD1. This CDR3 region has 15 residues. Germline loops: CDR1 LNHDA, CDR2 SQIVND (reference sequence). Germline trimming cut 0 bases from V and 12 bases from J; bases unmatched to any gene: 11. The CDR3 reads CASSIDRGTYVGQFF. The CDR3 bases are TGTGCCAGTAGTATAGACAGGGGGACATATGTAGGGCAGTTCTTC.

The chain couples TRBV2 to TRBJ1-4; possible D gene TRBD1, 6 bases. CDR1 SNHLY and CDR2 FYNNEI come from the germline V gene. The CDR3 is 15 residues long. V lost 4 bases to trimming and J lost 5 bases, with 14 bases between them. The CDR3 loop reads CASSVARGRNEKLFF. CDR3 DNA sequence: TGTGCCAGCAGTGTCGCACGGGGGCGGAATGAAAAACTGTTTTTT.

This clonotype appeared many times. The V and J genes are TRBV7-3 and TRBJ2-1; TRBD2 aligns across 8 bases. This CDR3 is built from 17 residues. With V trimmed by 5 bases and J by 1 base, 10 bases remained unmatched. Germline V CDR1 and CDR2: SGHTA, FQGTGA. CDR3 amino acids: CASSQDGGGDSYNEQFF. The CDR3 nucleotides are TGTGCCAGCAGCCAGGACGGGGGGGGCGATTCCTACAATGAGCAGTTCTTC.

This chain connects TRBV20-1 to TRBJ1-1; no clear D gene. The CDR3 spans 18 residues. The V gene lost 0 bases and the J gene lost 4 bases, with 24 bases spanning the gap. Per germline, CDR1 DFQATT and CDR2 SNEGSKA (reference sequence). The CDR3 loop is CSARDWGLTQSKSTEAFF. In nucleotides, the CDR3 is TGCAGTGCTAGAGATTGGGGATTAACCCAATCTAAGAGCACTGAAGCTTTCTTT.

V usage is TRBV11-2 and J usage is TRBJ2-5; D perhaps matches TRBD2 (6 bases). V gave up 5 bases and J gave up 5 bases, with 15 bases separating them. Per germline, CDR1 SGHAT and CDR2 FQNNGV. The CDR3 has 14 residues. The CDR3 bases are TGTGCCAGCAGCCTAGGGGTGGGGAGGGAGACCCAGTACTTC. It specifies CASSLGVGRETQYF.

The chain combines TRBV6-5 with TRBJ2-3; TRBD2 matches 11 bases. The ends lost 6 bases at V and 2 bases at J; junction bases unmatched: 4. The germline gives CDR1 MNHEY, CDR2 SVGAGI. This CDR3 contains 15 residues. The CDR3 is CASRTSGVYTDTQYF. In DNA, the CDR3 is TGTGCCAGCAGGACTAGCGGGGTGTACACAGATACGCAGTATTTT.